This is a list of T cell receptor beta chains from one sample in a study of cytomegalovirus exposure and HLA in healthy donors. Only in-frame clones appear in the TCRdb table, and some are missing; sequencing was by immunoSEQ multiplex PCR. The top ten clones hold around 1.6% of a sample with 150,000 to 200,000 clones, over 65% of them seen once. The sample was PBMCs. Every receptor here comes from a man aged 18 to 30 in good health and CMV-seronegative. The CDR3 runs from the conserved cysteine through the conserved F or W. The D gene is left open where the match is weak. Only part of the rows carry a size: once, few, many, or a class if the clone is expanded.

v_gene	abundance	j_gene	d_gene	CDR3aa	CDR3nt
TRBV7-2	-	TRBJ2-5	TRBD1	CASSLNTAGGRKTQYF	TGTGCCAGCAGCCTGAATACCGCAGGGGGCAGAAAGACCCAGTACTTC
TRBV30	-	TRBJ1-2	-	CAWSALVGARYTF	TGTGCCTGGAGCGCCTTAGTTGGGGCCCGCTACACCTTC
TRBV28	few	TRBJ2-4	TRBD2	CASSPIIAGGGIQYF	TGTGCCAGCAGTCCCATCATAGCGGGAGGGGGCATTCAGTACTTC
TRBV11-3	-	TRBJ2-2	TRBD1	CASSQRTGFKNTGELFF	TGTGCCAGCAGCCAGAGGACAGGGTTCAAGAACACCGGGGAGCTGTTTTTT
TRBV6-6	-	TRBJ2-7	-	CASRTDERRKQYF	TGTGCCAGCAGGACGGATGAGCGGAGGAAGCAGTACTTC
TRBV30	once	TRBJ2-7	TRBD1	CAWRRTGVQQYF	TGTGCCTGGAGGAGGACAGGGGTTCAGCAGTACTTC
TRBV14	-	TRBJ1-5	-	CASSHTRVQDNQPQHF	TGTGCCAGCAGCCATACCAGGGTCCAGGACAATCAGCCCCAGCATTTT
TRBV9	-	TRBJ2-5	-	CASSDRQFQETQYF	TGTGCCAGCAGCGATCGACAGTTCCAAGAGACCCAGTACTTC
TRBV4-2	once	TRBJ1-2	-	CASSQETGGYGYTF	TGTGCCAGCAGCCAAGAAACGGGGGGTTATGGCTACACCTTC
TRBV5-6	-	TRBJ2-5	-	CASSLSLATQQETQYF	TGTGCCAGCAGCCTTTCCCTAGCTACCCAACAAGAGACCCAGTACTTC
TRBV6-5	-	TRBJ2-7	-	CASRPTGSVYEQYF	TGTGCCAGCAGACCGACAGGCTCTGTCTACGAGCAGTACTTC
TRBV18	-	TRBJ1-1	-	CASSPLAPGGNTEAFF	TGTGCCAGCTCACCACTAGCTCCCGGGGGGAACACTGAAGCTTTCTTT
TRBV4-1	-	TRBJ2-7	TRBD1	CASSHAVGRGRGQYEQYF	TGCGCCAGCAGCCACGCGGTGGGCCGGGGCAGGGGGCAGTACGAGCAGTACTTC
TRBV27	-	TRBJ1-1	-	CASSLGGVNTEAFF	TGTGCCAGCAGTTTGGGCGGGGTGAACACTGAAGCTTTCTTT
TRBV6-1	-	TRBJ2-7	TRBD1	CASSARDSTYEQYF	TGTGCCAGCAGTGCCCGGGACAGTACCTACGAGCAGTACTTC
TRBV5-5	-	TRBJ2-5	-	CASSFPLDRQETQYF	TGTGCCAGCAGCTTCCCACTAGATCGGCAAGAGACCCAGTACTTC
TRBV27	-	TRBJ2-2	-	CASSLRGTGELFF	TGTGCCAGCAGTTTACGGGGTACCGGGGAGCTGTTTTTT
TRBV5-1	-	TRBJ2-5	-	CASSVLSDSQRQETQYF	TGCGCCAGCAGCGTTCTAAGTGACAGTCAACGCCAAGAGACCCAGTACTTC
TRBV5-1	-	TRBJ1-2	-	CASSYVEAGPHGYTF	TGCGCCAGCAGCTACGTGGAGGCCGGGCCGCACGGCTACACCTTC
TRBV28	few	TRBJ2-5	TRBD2	CASRLAGEETQYF	TGTGCCAGCAGACTAGCGGGGGAGGAGACCCAGTACTTC
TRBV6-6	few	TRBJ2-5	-	CASSYSADGGTQYF	TGTGCCAGCAGTTACTCGGCGGATGGTGGGACCCAGTACTTC
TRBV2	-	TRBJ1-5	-	CASSDRVGNQPQHF	TGTGCCAGCAGTGACAGGGTCGGCAATCAGCCCCAGCATTTT
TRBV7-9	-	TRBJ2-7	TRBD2	CASSLELAGDEQYF	TGTGCCAGCAGCTTAGAACTAGCGGGAGACGAGCAGTACTTC
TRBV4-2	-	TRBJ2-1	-	CASSQETGRDEQFF	TGTGCCAGCAGCCAAGAAACAGGGCGCGATGAGCAGTTCTTC
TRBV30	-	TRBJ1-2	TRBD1	CAWSVNPWTGENYGYTF	TGTGCCTGGAGTGTAAATCCTTGGACAGGTGAAAACTATGGCTACACCTTC
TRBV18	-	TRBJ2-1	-	CASSPNVLYNEQFF	TGTGCCAGCTCACCAAATGTTCTCTACAATGAGCAGTTCTTC
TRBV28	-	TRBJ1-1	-	CASSPSIPGNTEAFF	TGTGCCAGCAGCCCCAGTATACCAGGGAACACTGAAGCTTTCTTT
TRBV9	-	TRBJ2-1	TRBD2	CASSQKPPGGVKRDEQFF	TGTGCCAGCAGCCAAAAACCCCCCGGGGGGGTAAAACGGGATGAGCAGTTCTTC
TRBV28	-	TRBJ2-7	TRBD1	CASAGTGGLYEQYF	TGTGCCAGCGCCGGGACAGGGGGCCTCTACGAGCAGTACTTC
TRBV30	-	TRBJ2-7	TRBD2	CAWSPPPGAGGGYEQYF	TGTGCCTGGAGTCCCCCCCCAGGAGCGGGAGGCGGCTACGAGCAGTACTTC
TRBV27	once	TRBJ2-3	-	CATKTGSSTDTQYF	TGTGCCACGAAGACGGGATCTAGCACAGATACGCAGTATTTT
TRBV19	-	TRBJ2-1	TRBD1	CATNPRGQGFNEQFF	TGTGCCACCAACCCCCGGGGACAGGGATTCAATGAGCAGTTCTTC
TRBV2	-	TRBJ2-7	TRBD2	CASRTSGYEQYF	TGTGCCAGCAGGACTAGCGGCTACGAGCAGTACTTC
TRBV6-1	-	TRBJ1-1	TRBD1	CASSGRTGGLIAEAFF	TGTGCCAGCAGTGGTCGGACAGGGGGCTTAATCGCTGAAGCTTTCTTT
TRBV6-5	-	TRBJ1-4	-	CASRYAEKEKLFF	TGTGCCAGCAGATATGCTGAGAAAGAAAAACTGTTTTTT
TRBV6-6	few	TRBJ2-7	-	CASDGGGSSYEQYF	TGTGCCAGCGACGGGGGCGGGAGCTCCTACGAGCAGTACTTC
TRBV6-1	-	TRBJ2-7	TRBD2	CASSEASGGALGSKYEQYF	TGTGCCAGCAGTGAAGCCAGCGGGGGGGCCCTAGGGAGTAAGTACGAGCAGTACTTC
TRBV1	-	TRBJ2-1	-	CTVGFRARGWEQFF	TGCACCGTGGGTTTCCGAGCCCGGGGTTGGGAGCAGTTCTTC
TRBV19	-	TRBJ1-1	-	CASSLPGTNTEAFF	TGTGCCAGTAGTCTGCCGGGAACAAACACTGAAGCTTTCTTT
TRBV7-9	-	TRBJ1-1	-	CASSSGRERNTEAFF	TGTGCCAGCAGCTCCGGCCGGGAACGGAACACTGAAGCTTTCTTT
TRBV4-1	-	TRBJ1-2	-	CASSQAPSPSGGYGYTF	TGCGCCAGCAGCCAAGCCCCCTCCCCCTCAGGAGGCTATGGCTACACCTTC
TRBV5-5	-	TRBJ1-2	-	CASSSAPSTGTYGYTF	TGTGCCAGCAGCTCGGCCCCCTCCACAGGGACCTATGGCTACACCTTC
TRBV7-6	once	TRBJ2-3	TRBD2	CASSLGAGGGASTDTQYF	TGTGCCAGCAGCTTAGGGGCGGGGGGCGGAGCGAGCACAGATACGCAGTATTTT
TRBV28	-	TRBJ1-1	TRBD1	CASSYRGWVNTEAFF	TGTGCCAGCAGTTACAGGGGATGGGTGAACACTGAAGCTTTCTTT
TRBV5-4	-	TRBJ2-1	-	CASSLGVGGNSYNEQFF	TGTGCCAGCAGCTTGGGGGTAGGCGGGAACTCCTACAATGAGCAGTTCTTC
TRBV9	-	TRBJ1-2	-	CASSVGSKLAQHGYTF	TGTGCCAGCAGCGTAGGAAGCAAGTTAGCCCAGCATGGCTACACCTTC